The 4 T cell receptor beta chains listed next were all sequenced from one sample in a study of identical twins. From the 5' RACE reads, TCRdb called clonotypes with MiXCR, one entry per CDR3 protein. The sample holds roughly 230,000 distinct CDR3 sequences, about 8.5% seen once. Separately, the same data were catalogued under a study of yellow fever vaccine responses in identical twins.

Specimen: CD8+ T cells sorted from blood. Source of these receptors: a woman younger than 35 in good health.

This clonotype was detected a few times. The V gene is TRBV2, the J gene TRBJ2-2; the D gene could be TRBD1 or TRBD2 (5 bases each). The CDR3 extends over 13 amino acids. Germline CDR1 SNHLY, CDR2 FYNNEI. V lost 11 bases, J lost 2 bases, and 12 bases lay in between. The CDR3 DNA follows: TGTGCCGGATCGGGACGAAACACCGGGGAGCTGTTTTTT. Translation: CAGSGRNTGELFF. The whole variable domain, filled in from reference TRBV2 and TRBJ2-2, reads EPEVTQTPSHQVTQMGQEVILRCVPISNHLYFYWYRQILGQKVEFLVSFYNNEISEKSEIFDDQFSVERPDGSNFTLKIRSTKLEDSAMYFCAGSGRNTGELFFGEGSRLTVL.

This clonotype appeared many times. CDR3 nucleotide sequence: TGTGCCAGCAGTTTAGCAGCAGGGGGCTATGGCTACACCTTC. Amino acid sequence: CASSLAAGGYGYTF. The chain links TRBV12-3 or TRBV12-4 to TRBJ1-2; 7 positions match TRBD1. Losses at the gene ends were 0 bases for V and 4 bases for J; bases not matched to a gene: 2. The CDR3 totals 14 residues.

This clonotype was seen only a few times. This chain uses TRBV9 with TRBJ2-1; 8 bases match TRBD2. V trimming: 5 bases; J trimming: 5 bases; junction bases outside the gene matches: 9. The V gene's germline CDR1 is SGDLS and CDR2 YYNGEE. The CDR3 is 15 amino acids. Written as DNA, the CDR3 is TGTGCCAGCAGACACGGGGGGGGGGCCAACAATGAGCAGTTCTTC. Its translation is CASRHGGGANNEQFF.

This clonotype was seen ten or more times. The rearrangement uses TRBV10-3 and TRBJ2-7; TRBD1 agrees at 7 bases. This CDR3 is 15 amino acids long. The ends lost 8 bases at V and 5 bases at J; junction bases unmatched: 15. CDR1 and CDR2 from the germline V gene are ENHRY and SYGVKD. The CDR3 sequence: CAISLTDRLADEQYF. CDR3 nucleotide sequence: TGTGCCATCTCCCTAACGGACAGGCTTGCCGACGAGCAGTACTTC.